The rows below give T cell receptor beta chains drawn from one sample of a study of vaccination and CD4 T cells after COVID-19. TCRdb passed the PCR reads through MiXCR, listing each CDR3 protein once. The profile shows about 14,000 distinct CDR3 sequences, almost 40% of them singletons. Antigens for these TCRs are unknown. The sample comprised CD4+ T cells from blood, cultured in vitro. The receptors here all came from a human donor who had recovered from COVID-19. Each CDR3 is given with its conserved first and last residue. A D gene is named only where the DNA matches it firmly. Size values are once, few and many counts, or a class for expanded clones, and some rows have none.

D gene	clone size	V gene	J gene	CDR3 protein	CDR3 DNA
TRBD1	-	TRBV11-1	TRBJ1-5	CASSLPPDRVGSNQPQHF	TGTGCCAGCAGCTTACCCCCCGACAGGGTAGGTAGCAATCAGCCCCAGCATTTT
-	few	TRBV19	TRBJ2-7	CASSLAHPGEQYF	TGTGCCAGTAGCCTGGCGCACCCAGGCGAGCAGTACTTC
-	-	TRBV6-1	TRBJ1-2	CASRQINYGYTF	TGTGCCAGCAGGCAGATTAACTATGGCTACACCTTC
-	once	TRBV2	TRBJ2-3	CASSDGGPADTQYF	TGTGCCAGCAGTGATGGGGGGCCCGCAGATACGCAGTATTTT
-	-	TRBV10-3	TRBJ2-7	CAISDLLRGGEQYF	TGTGCCATCAGTGACCTCCTTAGGGGGGGCGAGCAGTACTTC
-	-	TRBV12-3/TRBV12-4	TRBJ2-2	CASSDLPGNTGELFF	TGTGCCAGCAGTGATCTGCCGGGAAACACCGGGGAGCTGTTTTTT
TRBD2	-	TRBV20-1	TRBJ2-2	CSALVRERGTGELFF	TGCAGTGCTTTAGTCCGTGAGCGGGGCACCGGGGAGCTGTTTTTT
TRBD2	-	TRBV7-2	TRBJ2-7	CASSDTSGSRYEQYF	TGTGCCAGCAGCGACACTAGCGGGAGTCGCTACGAGCAGTACTTC
TRBD2	-	TRBV24-1	TRBJ2-3	CATSDAGTSGRKDTQYF	TGTGCCACCAGTGACGCGGGGACTAGCGGGAGGAAAGATACGCAGTATTTT
TRBD1	-	TRBV6-1	TRBJ1-2	CASRTGLWGYTF	TGTGCCAGCAGGACAGGGCTTTGGGGCTACACCTTC
-	-	TRBV7-2	TRBJ2-5	CASSNRETQYF	TGTGCCAGCAGCAACCGAGAGACCCAGTACTTC
-	few	TRBV7-6	TRBJ2-5	CASSLRLAGETQYF	TGTGCCAGCAGCTTACGTCTAGCCGGGGAGACCCAGTACTTC
TRBD2	-	TRBV12-3/TRBV12-4	TRBJ2-1	CASSLALAGGRNEQFF	TGTGCCAGCAGTTTAGCGCTAGCGGGAGGGAGGAATGAGCAGTTCTTC
-	few	TRBV19	TRBJ1-5	CASSIESNQPQHF	TGTGCCAGTAGTATCGAGTCGAATCAGCCCCAGCATTTT
-	-	TRBV5-1	TRBJ1-1	CASSMGYGLNTEAFF	TGCGCCAGCAGTATGGGGTACGGCTTGAACACTGAAGCTTTCTTT
-	-	TRBV24-1	TRBJ2-1	CATSDRGNRVNEQFF	TGTGCCACCAGTGATCGAGGTAACAGGGTCAATGAGCAGTTCTTC
TRBD2	-	TRBV28	TRBJ2-7	CATQTSGRFYEQYF	TGTGCCACCCAGACTAGCGGGAGGTTCTACGAGCAGTACTTC
-	-	TRBV5-1	TRBJ1-6	CASSFYGMAAYNSPLHF	TGCGCCAGCAGCTTTTATGGCATGGCAGCTTATAATTCACCCCTCCACTTT
TRBD1	-	TRBV20-1	TRBJ2-3	CSARAGTGTDTQYF	TGCAGTGCTAGGGCTGGGACAGGCACAGATACGCAGTATTTT
-	few	TRBV28	TRBJ2-1	CASSHLINEQFF	TGTGCCAGCAGTCACCTTATCAATGAGCAGTTCTTC
TRBD2	-	TRBV6-2/TRBV6-3	TRBJ2-7	CASSGTSPIYEQYF	TGTGCCAGCAGCGGGACTAGTCCCATCTACGAGCAGTACTTC
-	few	TRBV2	TRBJ1-1	CASSVKGNTEAFF	TGTGCCAGCAGTGTGAAGGGGAACACTGAAGCTTTCTTT
TRBD2	-	TRBV12-3/TRBV12-4	TRBJ2-7	CASSLLAGGSYEQYF	TGTGCCAGCAGTTTACTAGCGGGAGGAAGCTACGAGCAGTACTTC
TRBD2	-	TRBV7-9	TRBJ2-7	CASRSMGLAGGSYEQYF	TGTGCCAGCAGATCTATGGGACTAGCGGGGGGTTCCTACGAGCAGTACTTC
TRBD2	-	TRBV6-1	TRBJ2-7	CASTPVGGRASYEQYF	TGTGCCAGCACCCCGGTGGGCGGGAGGGCCTCCTACGAGCAGTACTTC
TRBD1	large	TRBV20-1	TRBJ2-1	CSARMTGDVGNEQFF	TGCAGTGCTAGGATGACAGGGGATGTTGGCAATGAGCAGTTCTTC
-	-	TRBV24-1	TRBJ2-3	CATSGSSRRDHLSTDTQYF	TGTGCCACCAGTGGTTCTAGCAGGAGGGACCACCTTAGCACAGATACGCAGTATTTT